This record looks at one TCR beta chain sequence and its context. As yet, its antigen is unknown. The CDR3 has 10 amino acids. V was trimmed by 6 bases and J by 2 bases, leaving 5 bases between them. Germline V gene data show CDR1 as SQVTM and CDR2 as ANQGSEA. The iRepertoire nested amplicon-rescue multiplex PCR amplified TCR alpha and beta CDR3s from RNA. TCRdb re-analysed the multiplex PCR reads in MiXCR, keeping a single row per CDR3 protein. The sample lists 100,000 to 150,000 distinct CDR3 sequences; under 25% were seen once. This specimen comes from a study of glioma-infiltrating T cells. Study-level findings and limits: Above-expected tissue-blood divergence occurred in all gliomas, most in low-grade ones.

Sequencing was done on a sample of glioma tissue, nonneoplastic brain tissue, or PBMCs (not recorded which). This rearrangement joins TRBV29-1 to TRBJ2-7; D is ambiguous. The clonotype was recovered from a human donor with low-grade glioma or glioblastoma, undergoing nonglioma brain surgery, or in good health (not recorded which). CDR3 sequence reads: CSVWAYEQYV. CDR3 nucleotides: TGCAGCGTATGGGCCTACGAGCAGTACGTC.